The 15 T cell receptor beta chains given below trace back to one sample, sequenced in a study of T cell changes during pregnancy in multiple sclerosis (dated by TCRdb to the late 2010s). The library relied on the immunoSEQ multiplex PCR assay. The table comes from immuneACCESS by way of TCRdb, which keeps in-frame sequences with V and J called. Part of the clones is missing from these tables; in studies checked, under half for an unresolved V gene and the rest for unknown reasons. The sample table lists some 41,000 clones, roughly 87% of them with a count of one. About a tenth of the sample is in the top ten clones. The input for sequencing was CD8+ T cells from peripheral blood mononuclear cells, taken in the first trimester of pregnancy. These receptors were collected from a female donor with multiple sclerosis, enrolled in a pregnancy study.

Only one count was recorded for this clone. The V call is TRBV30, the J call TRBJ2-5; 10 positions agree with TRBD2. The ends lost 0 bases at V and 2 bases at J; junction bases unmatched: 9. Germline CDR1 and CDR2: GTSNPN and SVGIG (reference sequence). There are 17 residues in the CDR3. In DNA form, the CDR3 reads TGTGCCTGGAGTGTACAAGCGGGGGGGTTTCAACAAGAGACCCAGTACTTC. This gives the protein CAWSVQAGGFQQETQYF. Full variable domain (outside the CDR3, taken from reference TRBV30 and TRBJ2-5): SQTIHQWPATLVQPVGSPLSLECTVEGTSNPNLYWYRQAAGRGLQLLFYSVGIGQISSEVPQNLSASRPQDRQFILSSKKLLLSDSGFYLCAWSVQAGGFQQETQYFGPGTRLLVL.

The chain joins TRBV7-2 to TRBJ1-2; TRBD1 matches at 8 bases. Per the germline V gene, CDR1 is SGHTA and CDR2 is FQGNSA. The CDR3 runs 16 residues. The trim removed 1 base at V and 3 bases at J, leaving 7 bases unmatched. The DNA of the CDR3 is TGTGCCAGCAGCTTAGATCCAGGGGGCGCGTACTATGGCTACACCTTC. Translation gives CASSLDPGGAYYGYTF.

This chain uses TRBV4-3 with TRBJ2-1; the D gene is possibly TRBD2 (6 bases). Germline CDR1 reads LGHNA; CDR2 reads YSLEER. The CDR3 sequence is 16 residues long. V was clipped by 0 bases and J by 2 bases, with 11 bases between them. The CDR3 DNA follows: TGCGCCAGCAGCCAAGAGATCGGGGGAGCCTACAATGAGCAGTTCTTC. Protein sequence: CASSQEIGGAYNEQFF.

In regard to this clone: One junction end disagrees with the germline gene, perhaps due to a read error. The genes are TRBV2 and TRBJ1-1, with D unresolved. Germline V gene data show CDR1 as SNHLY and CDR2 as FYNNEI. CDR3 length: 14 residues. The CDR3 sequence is CARQVLGGNPEAFF. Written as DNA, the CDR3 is TGTGCCAGACAAGTCTTGGGAGGGAACCCTGAAGCTTTCTTT.

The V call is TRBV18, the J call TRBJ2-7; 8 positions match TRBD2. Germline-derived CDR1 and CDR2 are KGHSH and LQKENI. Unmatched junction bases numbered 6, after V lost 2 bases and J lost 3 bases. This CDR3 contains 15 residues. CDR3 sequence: CASSPSAGAVYEQYF. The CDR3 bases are TGTGCCAGCTCACCATCAGCGGGAGCAGTCTACGAGCAGTACTTC.

The CDR3 region has the DNA TGTGCCAGTCAGGGGGTGCGGACATGGCCCCAGCATTTT. This codes for CASQGVRTWPQHF. The chain recombines TRBV19 with TRBJ1-5, with 7 positions matching TRBD1. CDR3 size: 13 residues. CDR1 LNHDA and CDR2 SQIVND come from the germline V gene (reference sequence). V dropped 8 bases and J dropped 9; count of bases not matched to a gene: 10.

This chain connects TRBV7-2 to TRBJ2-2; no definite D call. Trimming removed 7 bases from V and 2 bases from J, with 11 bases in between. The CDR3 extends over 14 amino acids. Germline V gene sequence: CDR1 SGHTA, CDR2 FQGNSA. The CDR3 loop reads CASTTFENTGELFF. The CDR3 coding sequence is TGTGCCAGCACCACTTTTGAAAACACCGGGGAGCTGTTTTTT. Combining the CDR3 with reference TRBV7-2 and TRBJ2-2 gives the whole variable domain GAGVSQSPSNKVTEKGKDVELRCDPISGHTALYWYRQSLGQGLEFLIYFQGNSAPDKSGLPSDRFSAERTGGSVSTLTIQRTQQEDSAVYLCASTTFENTGELFFGEGSRLTVL.

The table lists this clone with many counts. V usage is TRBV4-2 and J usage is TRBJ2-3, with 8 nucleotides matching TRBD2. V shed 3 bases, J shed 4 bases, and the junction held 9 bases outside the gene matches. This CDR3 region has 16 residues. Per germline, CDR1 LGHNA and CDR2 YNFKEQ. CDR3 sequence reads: CASSHEYGGASDTQYF. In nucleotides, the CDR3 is TGTGCCAGCAGCCACGAGTACGGGGGGGCATCAGATACGCAGTATTTT.

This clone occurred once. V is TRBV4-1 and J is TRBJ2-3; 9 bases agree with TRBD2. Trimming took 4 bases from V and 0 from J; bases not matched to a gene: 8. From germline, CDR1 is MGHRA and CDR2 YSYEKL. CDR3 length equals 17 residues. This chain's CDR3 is CASSRGASGTSTDTQYF. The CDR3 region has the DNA TGCGCCAGCAGCCGTGGAGCTAGCGGGACTAGCACAGATACGCAGTATTTT.

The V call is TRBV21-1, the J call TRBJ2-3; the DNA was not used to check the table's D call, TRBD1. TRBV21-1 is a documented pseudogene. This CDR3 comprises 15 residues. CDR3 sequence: CASSVQGTLTDTQYF. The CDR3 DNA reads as TGTGCCAGCAGCGTTCAGGGGACCCTCACAGATACGCAGTATTTT.

CDR3 loop: CASSLGQSTYEQYF. CDR3 DNA: TGTGCCAGCAGCTTGGGTCAGTCAACCTACGAGCAGTACTTC. This chain joins TRBV5-6 and TRBJ2-7; D unclear. This CDR3 contains 14 residues. Germline CDR1 SGHDT, CDR2 YYEEEE. V was cut by 0 bases and J by 2 bases, with 9 bases left in between.

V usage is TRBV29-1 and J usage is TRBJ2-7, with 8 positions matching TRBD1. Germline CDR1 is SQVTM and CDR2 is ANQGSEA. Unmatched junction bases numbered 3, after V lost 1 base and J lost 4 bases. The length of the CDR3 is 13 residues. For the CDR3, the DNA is TGCAGCGTTGAAGCGGGACAGGAGTACGAGCAGTACTTC. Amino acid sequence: CSVEAGQEYEQYF.

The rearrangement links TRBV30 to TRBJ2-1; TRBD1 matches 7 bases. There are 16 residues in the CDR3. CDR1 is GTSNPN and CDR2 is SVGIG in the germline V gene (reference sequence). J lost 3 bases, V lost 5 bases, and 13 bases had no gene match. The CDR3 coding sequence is TGTGCCTGGTCCGGACAGGACGGCGAATACTACAATGAGCAGTTCTTC. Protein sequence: CAWSGQDGEYYNEQFF. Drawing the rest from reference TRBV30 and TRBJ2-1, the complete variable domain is SQTIHQWPATLVQPVGSPLSLECTVEGTSNPNLYWYRQAAGRGLQLLFYSVGIGQISSEVPQNLSASRPQDRQFILSSKKLLLSDSGFYLCAWSGQDGEYYNEQFFGPGTRLTVL.

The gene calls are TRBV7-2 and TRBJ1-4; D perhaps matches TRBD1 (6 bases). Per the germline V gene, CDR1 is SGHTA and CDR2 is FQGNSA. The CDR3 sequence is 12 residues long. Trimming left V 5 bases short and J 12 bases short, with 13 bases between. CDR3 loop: CASSLTGQELFF. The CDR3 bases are TGTGCCAGCAGCCTCACAGGGCAGGAACTGTTTTTT.

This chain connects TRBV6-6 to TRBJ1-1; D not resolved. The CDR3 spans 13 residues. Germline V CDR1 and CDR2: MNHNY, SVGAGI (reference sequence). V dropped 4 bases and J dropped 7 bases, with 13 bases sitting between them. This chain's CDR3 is CASSLRREVEAFF. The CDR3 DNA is TGTGCCAGCAGTTTACGTCGGGAGGTTGAAGCTTTCTTT.